This TCR beta chain was documented in a study of cytomegalovirus exposure and HLA in healthy donors. A remark on this clone: Its antigen is unknown.

60 Vbeta and 13 Jbeta primers were used in PCR. Libraries were prepared by immunoSEQ multiplex PCR; TCRdb keeps only in-frame clonotypes and omits some of them. Found here are over 100,000 clones, roughly two thirds of them singletons; the top ten hold roughly 2.4%. The CDR3 has 15 amino acids. J lost 5 bases, V lost 1 base, and 7 bases had no gene match. CDR1 is LNHDA, CDR2 SQIVND, per germline (reference sequence). Study results and limitations: A reported reduction in N-insertions relative to the 666-donor mean was seen in an Asian-associated ancestry cluster in a later analysis. The classifier was said to identify cytomegalovirus status with high specificity and sensitivity. Earlier analysis looked at TCR beta V segments, and most were productive about 90% or about 30% of the time. Upon later analysis, TCR association rates were observed to vary by HLA locus, being highest for DRB1 and lowest for HLA-C.

Sequenced sample: PBMCs. This receptor was obtained from a woman aged 25 to 45 in good health and CMV-seronegative. The chain is built from TRBV19 and TRBJ2-5, with TRBD2 matching 7 bases. The CDR3 loop reads CASSIGAGPEETQYF. The CDR3, as DNA: TGTGCCAGTAGTATAGGAGCGGGACCGGAGGAGACCCAGTACTTC.